This is a list of T cell receptor beta chains from one sample in a study of T-cell memory formation after mild COVID-19. MiXCR, applied by TCRdb to the 5' RACE reads, yields one record per CDR3 protein. The sample carries around 300,000 distinct CDR3 sequences, approximately 19% recorded once. Sequenced: PBMCs or a T cell subset sorted from them (not recorded which). The receptors come from a man aged 18 to 29 who had mild COVID-19 (a few samples of this study predate the infection). Cell type and time point are not known. Both conserved end residues are part of each CDR3. A D gene is named only where the DNA matches it firmly. Size is stated for part of the rows, as once, few or many counts, or as a class when the clone is expanded.

>TRBJ2-3|NA|TRBV6-2/TRBV6-3|few
CASRTGTDTQYF
TGTGCCAGCAGAACAGGGACAGATACGCAGTATTTT
>TRBJ2-3|NA|TRBV10-3|once
CAISESLGGQYF
TGTGCCATCAGTGAGTCTTTAGGGGGGCAGTATTTT
>TRBJ2-7|NA|TRBV11-1|few
CASSSLREQYF
TGTGCCAGCAGCTCTCTGCGGGAGCAGTACTTC
>TRBJ1-2|TRBD1|TRBV7-2|NA
CASSFRDRVDGYTF
TGTGCCAGCAGCTTTAGGGACAGGGTGGATGGCTACACCTTC
>TRBJ2-2|NA|TRBV15|NA
CATSRGPTSPVTGELFF
TGTGCCACCAGCAGAGGACCGACTAGTCCTGTAACCGGGGAGCTGTTTTTT
>TRBJ1-1|NA|TRBV4-1|NA
CASSPGRNSDTEAFF
TGCGCCAGCAGCCCCGGACGCAATTCTGACACTGAAGCTTTCTTT
>TRBJ2-5|NA|TRBV7-2|NA
CASSTGRWGETQYF
TGTGCCAGCAGCACCGGACGGTGGGGGGAGACCCAGTACTTC
>TRBJ2-7|NA|TRBV7-8|NA
CASSSLRDISYEQYF
TGTGCCAGCAGCTCCCTCCGGGACATCTCCTACGAGCAGTACTTC
>TRBJ2-7|TRBD2|TRBV9|NA
CASSVGIAGGHEQYF
TGTGCCAGCAGCGTAGGAATAGCGGGGGGGCATGAGCAGTACTTC
>TRBJ1-1|NA|TRBV27|NA
CASSWAQHTEAFF
TGTGCCAGCAGTTGGGCACAGCACACTGAAGCTTTCTTT
>TRBJ2-2|TRBD2|TRBV5-1|few
CASSWGLAGSGTGELFF
TGCGCCAGCAGCTGGGGACTAGCGGGGTCCGGCACCGGGGAGCTGTTTTTT
>TRBJ2-1|TRBD2|TRBV4-1|few
CASSHIIGGAVNEQFF
TGCGCCAGCAGCCACATTATCGGGGGGGCTGTCAATGAGCAGTTCTTC
>TRBJ1-4|NA|TRBV5-1|NA
CASRQGVGRTNEKLFF
TGCGCCAGCAGACAAGGGGTCGGCAGAACTAATGAAAAACTGTTTTTT
>TRBJ1-1|NA|TRBV5-1|NA
CASCIDRNTEAFF
TGCGCCAGCTGCATAGACAGGAACACTGAAGCTTTCTTC
>TRBJ1-2|NA|TRBV2|NA
CASSVRDYGYTF
TGTGCCAGCAGTGTCAGGGACTATGGCTACACCTTC
>TRBJ2-3|NA|TRBV6-2/TRBV6-3|NA
CASRLGLYTDTQYF
TGTGCCAGCAGACTCGGGCTTTACACAGATACGCAGTATTTT
>TRBJ2-7|NA|TRBV6-2/TRBV6-3|few
CASTGGAHEQYF
TGTGCCAGCACAGGGGGGGCCCACGAGCAGTACTTC
>TRBJ1-2|NA|TRBV10-3|NA
CAISESTSGYTF
TGTGCCATCAGTGAGTCGACTAGTGGCTACACCTTC
>TRBJ2-7|NA|TRBV15|few
CATSMGPDSSYEQYF
TGTGCCACCAGCATGGGACCCGACAGCTCCTACGAGCAGTACTTC
>TRBJ2-6|NA|TRBV28|NA
CASRTNVEVLTF
TGTGCCAGCAGGACAAATGTAGAAGTCCTGACTTTC
>TRBJ2-7|NA|TRBV7-9|NA
CASSLPPGHPSYEQYF
TGTGCCAGCAGCTTACCCCCGGGACACCCCTCCTACGAGCAGTACTTC
>TRBJ2-2|TRBD2|TRBV4-2|many
CASSRKTSGGAYAGELFF
TGTGCCAGCAGCCGAAAGACTAGCGGGGGGGCCTATGCCGGGGAGCTGTTTTTT
>TRBJ2-2|TRBD2|TRBV7-9|NA
CASSSPGGTGELFF
TGTGCCAGCAGCTCCCCGGGAGGCACCGGGGAGCTGTTTTTT
>TRBJ2-5|TRBD1|TRBV28|NA
CASRLQGYETQYF
TGTGCCAGCAGGCTACAGGGGTATGAGACCCAGTACTTC
>TRBJ1-2|NA|TRBV6-5|NA
CASSYDSNYGYTF
TGTGCCAGCAGTTACGACAGCAACTATGGCTACACCTTC
>TRBJ2-7|NA|TRBV7-9|NA
CASSLDGVPPGYYEQYF
TGTGCCAGCAGCTTAGATGGAGTTCCCCCGGGGTACTACGAGCAGTACTTC
>TRBJ1-6|NA|TRBV3-1|NA
CASSRGQVDSPLHF
TGTGCCAGCAGCCGGGGGCAGGTCGATTCACCCCTCCACTTT
>TRBJ2-7|NA|TRBV5-1|NA
CASSKGPTYEQYF
TGCGCCAGCAGCAAGGGACCGACCTACGAGCAGTACTTC
>TRBJ2-7|TRBD1|TRBV5-6|once
CASSRTGTLEQYF
TGTGCCAGCAGCCGGACAGGGACCCTCGAGCAGTACTTC
>TRBJ2-3|NA|TRBV12-3/TRBV12-4|NA
CASSDPGLFTDTQYF
TGTGCCAGCAGCGATCCGGGACTTTTCACAGATACGCAGTATTTT
>TRBJ1-1|TRBD1|TRBV2|few
CASTLTGEDTEAFF
TGTGCCAGCACCCTTACAGGGGAGGACACTGAAGCTTTCTTT
>TRBJ1-2|NA|TRBV4-3|few
CASSQERDGVFGYTF
TGCGCCAGCAGCCAAGAAAGGGACGGGGTTTTTGGCTACACCTTC
>TRBJ2-3|TRBD2|TRBV28|NA
CASRTSGGPDTQYF
TGTGCCAGCAGGACTTCGGGGGGTCCAGATACGCAGTATTTT
>TRBJ2-1|TRBD2|TRBV23-1|NA
CAPGTSRGTQDEQFF
TGCGCCCCCGGGACTAGCCGGGGGACCCAGGATGAGCAGTTCTTC
>TRBJ2-2|TRBD1|TRBV7-9|NA
CASSLPPGQPNTGELFF
TGTGCCAGCAGCTTACCCCCGGGACAGCCGAACACCGGGGAGCTGTTTTTT
>TRBJ1-1|NA|TRBV5-1|few
CASSLALGMQGNTEAFF
TGCGCCAGCAGCTTGGCCTTGGGAATGCAGGGGAACACTGAAGCTTTCTTT
>TRBJ2-1|TRBD2|TRBV29-1|few
CSVAGTSGGASYNEQFF
TGCAGCGTGGCCGGGACTAGCGGGGGGGCGTCCTACAATGAGCAGTTCTTC
>TRBJ1-2|TRBD1|TRBV7-2|NA
CASTLDGPGGGYTF
TGTGCCAGCACACTAGACGGCCCAGGGGGAGGCTACACCTTC
>TRBJ2-7|TRBD1|TRBV9|NA
CASSAGGSFYEQYF
TGTGCCAGCAGCGCAGGGGGCAGTTTCTACGAGCAGTACTTC
>TRBJ2-3|NA|TRBV7-3|many
CASSFIATDTQYF
TGTGCCAGCAGCTTCATCGCCACAGATACGCAGTATTTT
>TRBJ1-2|TRBD1|TRBV5-4|many
CASSFQGALVGGYTF
TGTGCCAGCAGCTTCCAGGGGGCTTTGGTGGGCGGCTACACCTTC
>TRBJ2-6|TRBD1|TRBV7-2|few
CASSQSQGARGANVLTF
TGTGCCAGCAGCCAGTCGCAGGGGGCGAGAGGGGCCAACGTCCTGACTTTC
>TRBJ2-4|TRBD1|TRBV5-6|NA
CASSLGQGNIQYF
TGTGCCAGCAGCTTGGGACAGGGGAACATTCAGTACTTC
>TRBJ1-1|NA|TRBV9|few
CASSVATDPNTEAFF
TGTGCCAGCAGCGTAGCTACTGACCCGAACACTGAAGCTTTCTTT
>TRBJ2-3|NA|TRBV20-1|few
CSARSGPWGSWDADTQYF
TGCAGTGCTCGCTCGGGGCCCTGGGGGTCGTGGGATGCAGATACGCAGTATTTT
>TRBJ2-5|NA|TRBV29-1|NA
CSDGVHGYF
TGCAGCGATGGTGTCCACGGGTACTTC
>TRBJ2-3|NA|TRBV6-6|few
CACAGSTDTQYF
TGTGCCTGCGCGGGGAGCACAGATACGCAGTATTTT
>TRBJ2-5|TRBD2|TRBV7-3|few
CASSPTPSGGGETQYF
TGTGCCAGCAGCCCAACCCCTAGCGGGGGTGGAGAGACCCAGTACTTC
>TRBJ2-1|NA|TRBV2|few
CASSVLNEQFF
TGTGCCAGCAGTGTTTTGAATGAGCAGTTCTTC
>TRBJ2-5|NA|TRBV5-1|few
CASSYSRGGSETQYF
TGCGCCAGCAGCTACAGCCGAGGGGGGTCGGAGACCCAGTACTTC
>TRBJ2-3|NA|TRBV6-6|few
CASSYISGTDTQYF
TGTGCCAGCAGTTACATCTCTGGCACAGATACGCAGTATTTT
>TRBJ2-5|NA|TRBV7-7|once
CASSPGGTYQETQYF
TGTGCTAGCAGCCCCGGGGGTACCTACCAAGAGACCCAGTACTTC
>TRBJ1-2|TRBD1|TRBV11-2|NA
CASTYDLGTGSYGYTF
TGTGCCAGCACCTACGATTTAGGGACAGGGTCCTATGGCTACACCTTC
>TRBJ1-1|TRBD1|TRBV6-5|NA
CASRYTGGTEAFF
TGTGCCAGCAGATACACAGGGGGCACTGAAGCTTTCTTT